Below, 25 T cell receptor beta chains from the same sample are listed, as sequenced in a study of blood T cells in healthy people across ages. The use of a sample-barcoded 5' primer and a J-beta primer mix characterized a second PCR of roughly 6 to 12 cycles. TCRdb processed the 5' RACE reads anew with MiXCR; each CDR3 protein has one entry. The table records hundreds of thousands of distinct CDR3 sequences, about 25% of them present only once. These data also formed part of another study, on T cells of mothers and their children.

The sequencing sample was made of blood. All receptors derive from a boy aged 5-17 years in good health.

This clonotype occurred a few times. This chain uses TRBV6-5 with TRBJ2-7; 7 positions match TRBD2. Germline trimming cut 6 bases from V and 0 bases from J; bases unmatched to any gene: 5. This CDR3 comprises 14 residues. The germline gives CDR1 MNHEY, CDR2 SVGAGI. The CDR3 nucleotides read TGTGCCAGCAGAACCAGCGGGGCCTCCTACGAGCAGTACTTC. This encodes CASRTSGASYEQYF.

This clonotype was observed a handful of times. The chain has TRBV27 and TRBJ2-5, with D perhaps TRBD2 (6 bases). Judging by the DNA end, TRBJ2-1 fits better; the J call may be wrong. Germline V gene sequence: CDR1 MNHEY, CDR2 SMNVEV (reference sequence). CDR3 length: 15 residues. The DNA of the CDR3 is TGTGCCAGCACCGACGCTAACCGGGACTTCAATGAGCAGTTCTTC. Amino acid sequence: CASTDANRDFNEQFF.

The J gene is TRBJ2-3, the V gene TRBV7-9; 15 bases match TRBD2. CDR3 size: 16 residues. With 5 bases clipped from V and 6 bases from J, the junction kept 6 bases outside the gene matches. In germline, CDR1 is SEHNR, CDR2 FQNEAQ (reference sequence). CDR3 region: CASSPRTSGGEDTQYF. DNA of the CDR3: TGTGCCAGCAGCCCACGGACTAGCGGGGGGGAGGATACGCAGTATTTT.

The chain combines TRBV28 with TRBJ2-2; 11 nucleotides match TRBD1. With V trimmed by 1 base and J by 5 bases, 6 bases remained unmatched. The CDR3 has 17 amino acids. Germline V lookup: CDR1 MDHEN, CDR2 SYDVKM. CDR3 in amino acids: CASSLFLGQGDTGELFF. The CDR3 region has the DNA TGTGCCAGCAGTTTATTCCTGGGACAGGGGGATACCGGGGAGCTGTTTTTT.

Here the CDR3 reads CASSPYSGGSLETQYF. CDR3 sequence (DNA): TGTGCCAGCAGCCCTTATAGCGGGGGGAGTTTAGAGACCCAGTACTTC. V usage is TRBV3-1 and J usage is TRBJ2-5, with TRBD2 matching 10 bases. From germline, CDR1 is LGHDT and CDR2 YNNKEL (reference sequence). V lost 4 bases and J lost 4; bases outside the gene matches: 9. The CDR3 contains 16 residues.

The sample holds a few counts of this clonotype. This rearrangement joins TRBV18 to TRBJ1-1, with D unresolved. This CDR3 has 12 residues. Germline-derived CDR1 and CDR2 are KGHSH and LQKENI. V was pared by 3 bases and J by 5 bases, with 7 bases between. The CDR3 coding sequence is TGTGCCAGCTCACCCACGGATACTGAAGCTTTCTTT. It specifies CASSPTDTEAFF.

This clonotype was detected a few times. V is TRBV20-1 and J is TRBJ2-7, with 8 bases aligning to TRBD1. The closer fit of TRBJ2-5 to the DNA end suggests the J call may be wrong. CDR3 size: 14 residues. Looked up from germline, CDR1 is DFQATT and CDR2 is SNEGSKA (reference sequence). The DNA of the CDR3 is TGCAGTGCTAGGGCAGGGGGCGTAGGGGAGACCCAGTACTTC. As protein: CSARAGGVGETQYF.

This clonotype has more than one count but fewer than ten. This chain connects TRBV9 to TRBJ1-2; D is unresolved. Germline V CDR1 and CDR2: SGDLS, YYNGEE. Trimming removed 3 bases at V and 4 bases at J, with 10 bases between. The CDR3 length is 13 residues. CDR3 DNA: TGTGCCAGCAGCGCCTCCGTAGGCTATGGCTACACCTTC. This translates into CASSASVGYGYTF.

This rearrangement joins TRBV20-1 to TRBJ2-1, with D maybe TRBD2 (6 bases). V gave up 5 bases and J gave up 4 bases, with 18 bases separating them. Germline V gene sequence: CDR1 DFQATT, CDR2 SNEGSKA (reference sequence). The CDR3 covers 15 residues. The CDR3 sequence is CSAPLGTSNYNEQFF. The CDR3 nucleotides read TGCAGTGCTCCCTTAGGGACTTCCAATTACAATGAGCAGTTCTTC.

V usage is TRBV25-1 and J usage is TRBJ2-5, with TRBD1 matching 7 bases. The V gene's germline CDR1 is MGHDK and CDR2 SYGVNS. The CDR3 runs to 14 residues. Losses at the gene ends were 4 bases for V and 5 bases for J; bases not matched to a gene: 7. As DNA, the CDR3 is TGTGCCAGCAGTGGACAGGGAAAAACGGAGACCCAGTACTTC. Translated: CASSGQGKTETQYF.

CDR3 region: CASSLDAGTSGYEQYF. CDR3 DNA sequence: TGTGCCAGCAGCTTAGACGCTGGGACTAGCGGGTACGAGCAGTACTTC. The chain employs TRBV7-2 and TRBJ2-7; 12 bases line up with TRBD2. This CDR3 comprises 16 residues. V dropped 1 base and J dropped 4; count of bases not matched to a gene: 5. Germline CDR1 SGHTA, CDR2 FQGNSA.

DNA of the CDR3: TGCGCCAGCAGCCGCGGGACTAGCGGGAGTCTGGAGAATGAGCAGTTCTTC. It specifies CASSRGTSGSLENEQFF. The chain combines TRBV4-1 with TRBJ2-5; TRBD2 aligns across 14 bases. The end of the DNA is better explained by TRBJ2-1, so the J call may be wrong. There are 17 residues in the CDR3. From germline, CDR1 is MGHRA and CDR2 YSYEKL.

This clonotype was counted a few times. Its ends do not fully match the called genes, so a read error is possible. V gene TRBV7-7 combines with J gene TRBJ2-3, with 8 bases aligning to TRBD1. Germline V CDR1 and CDR2: SSHAT, FNYEAQ (reference sequence). The CDR3 runs 14 residues. The CDR3: CASSPDRVVNTQYF. For the CDR3, the DNA is TGTGCTAGCAGCCCGGACAGGGTAGTCAATACGCAGTATTTT.

A note on this clonotype: At one end the junction does not follow the germline gene, possibly because of a read error. The chain recombines TRBV12-3 or TRBV12-4 with TRBJ2-5; the D is unclear. The CDR3 consists of 12 residues. CDR3 sequence (DNA): TGTGCCAGCAGTTTTGGTTCCAACGGGTGGAACTTC. It is translated as CASSFGSNGWNF.

This clonotype came up many times. The chain couples TRBV7-9 to TRBJ2-4; D remains ambiguous. The germline V gene has CDR1 SEHNR and CDR2 FQNEAQ (reference sequence). The CDR3 has 11 residues. V dropped 4 bases and J dropped 5 bases, with 3 bases sitting between them. CDR3 nucleotide sequence: TGTGCCAGCAGCTCTCAAAACATTCAGTACTTC. It specifies CASSSQNIQYF.

This clonotype was seen only a few times. This chain joins TRBV29-1 and TRBJ1-1; D uncertain. The V gene's germline CDR1 is SQVTM and CDR2 ANQGSEA. V lost 0 bases, J lost 7 bases, and 6 bases lay in between. The CDR3 is 11 amino acids. The CDR3 region is CSVEDPSEAFF. The DNA for the CDR3 is TGCAGCGTTGAAGATCCAAGTGAAGCTTTCTTT.

V is TRBV2 and J is TRBJ2-5; D is uncertain. With the DNA end fitting TRBJ2-1 better, the J assignment may be wrong. The CDR3 is 12 residues long. CDR1 is SNHLY, CDR2 FYNNEI, per germline. The CDR3 is CASSDGLTKQFF. CDR3 nucleotide sequence: TGTGCCAGCAGTGATGGCCTAACTAAGCAGTTCTTC.

The J gene is TRBJ2-5, the V gene TRBV28; possibly TRBD1 or TRBD2 for D (5 bases each). Trimming removed 6 bases at V and 2 bases at J, with 19 bases between. This CDR3 region has 16 residues. Germline CDR1 MDHEN, CDR2 SYDVKM. CDR3 amino acids: CASRPERGRLQETQYF. The CDR3 coding sequence is TGTGCCAGCAGGCCTGAGAGGGGCCGGCTTCAAGAGACCCAGTACTTC.

In its sample, this clonotype was seen a few times. The genes are TRBV11-2 and TRBJ1-2; D might be TRBD1 (6 bases). Looked up from germline, CDR1 is SGHAT and CDR2 is FQNNGV. Trimming pared 5 bases from V and 0 bases from J, leaving 16 bases between. The CDR3 extends over 16 amino acids. The CDR3 DNA is TGTGCCAGCAGCATAGGACAGTTCCGATCTAACTATGGCTACACCTTC. Translation gives CASSIGQFRSNYGYTF.

The sample holds a few counts of this clonotype. The gene calls are TRBV6-6 and TRBJ1-1; maybe TRBD1 (5 bases). Trimming shortened V by 0 bases and J by 7 bases, and 9 bases separated the two germline ends. Germline assignment: CDR1 MNHNY and CDR2 SVGAGI (reference sequence). This CDR3 spans 13 amino acids. CDR3 protein: CASSYSRVDEAFF. The CDR3 region has the DNA TGTGCCAGCAGTTACTCCAGGGTGGATGAAGCTTTCTTT.

The gene calls are TRBV12-3 or TRBV12-4 and TRBJ2-5, with unresolved D. V was trimmed by 6 bases and J by 4 bases, leaving 21 bases between them. CDR3 length: 16 residues. The CDR3 loop is CASSPTSRGTLETQYF. As DNA, the CDR3 is TGTGCCAGCAGCCCGACCTCTAGAGGTACTCTAGAGACCCAGTACTTC.

The chain joins TRBV5-1 to TRBJ2-7; D is perhaps TRBD2 (6 bases). The CDR3 is made up of 15 amino acids. Germline CDR1 reads SGHRS; CDR2 reads YFSETQ. V dropped 7 bases and J dropped 2 bases, with 19 bases sitting between them. CDR3 amino acids: CASFPGDQVAYEQYF. The CDR3 DNA is TGCGCCAGCTTCCCGGGGGACCAGGTGGCCTACGAGCAGTACTTC.

This chain links TRBV27 with TRBJ2-5; D perhaps matches TRBD2 (6 bases). Judging by the DNA end, TRBJ2-7 fits better; the J call may be wrong. This CDR3 region has 14 residues. Looked up from germline, CDR1 is MNHEY and CDR2 is SMNVEV (reference sequence). CDR3 DNA: TGTGCCAGCAGTTCGGGACTTACTCGCTACGAGCAGTACTTC. It translates to CASSSGLTRYEQYF.

The chain links TRBV2 to TRBJ1-2; possibly TRBD1 for D (6 bases). CDR1 is SNHLY, CDR2 FYNNEI, per germline. This CDR3 is built from 17 residues. V was cut by 3 bases and J by 3 bases, with 20 bases left in between. For the CDR3, the DNA is TGTGCCAGCAGTGACCCGGACAGCTCCACAATCGACTATGGCTACACCTTC. Its protein is CASSDPDSSTIDYGYTF.

This clonotype was found a few times. CDR3 sequence: CASSEQIWETLPYNEQFF. CDR3 coding DNA: TGTGCCAGCAGTGAACAAATCTGGGAGACTCTACCCTACAATGAGCAGTTCTTC. J is TRBJ2-1 and V is TRBV6-1; a possible D gene is TRBD2 (5 bases). There are 18 residues in the CDR3. The V gene's germline CDR1 is MNHNS and CDR2 SASEGT. The germline V and J ends were trimmed by 2 bases and 2 bases, with 19 bases remaining between them.